A selection of T cell receptor beta chains follows, all from one sample in a study of cytomegalovirus exposure and HLA in healthy donors. Repertoires were generated with immunoSEQ multiplex PCR, while TCRdb's copy carries only in-frame clones and drops some. This sample's clone table lists about 160,000 clones. The sequenced sample consisted of PBMCs. These receptors came from a woman aged 45 to 65 in good health and CMV-seronegative. Each CDR3 is given with its conserved first and last residue. Fields, in order: J gene, V gene, D gene, CDR3 protein, CDR3 DNA. The D gene is left open where the match is weak.

TRBJ1-5 | TRBV19 | TRBD1 | CASSSNRGLQPQHF | TGTGCCAGTAGTTCCAACAGGGGGCTTCAGCCCCAGCATTTT
TRBJ2-5 | TRBV9 | TRBD2 | CASSVSPLAASETQYF | TGTGCCAGCAGCGTGAGCCCACTAGCGGCGTCCGAGACCCAGTACTTC
TRBJ2-2 | TRBV7-3 | . | CASSLMPSVNTGELFF | TGTGCCAGCAGCTTAATGCCTAGCGTTAACACCGGGGAGCTGTTTTTT
TRBJ2-7 | TRBV13 | TRBD2 | CASSLGRGLAVYEQYF | TGTGCCAGCAGCTTAGGTAGGGGACTAGCGGTCTACGAGCAGTACTTC
TRBJ1-2 | TRBV6-5 | TRBD1 | CASRVGTANFYGYTF | TGTGCCAGCAGGGTGGGGACAGCAAACTTCTATGGCTACACCTTC
TRBJ1-2 | TRBV7-9 | TRBD1 | CASISVQSGGNGYTF | TGTGCCAGCATCTCCGTACAGTCAGGGGGCAATGGCTACACCTTC
TRBJ1-3 | TRBV30 | . | CASQGGFPGNTIYF | TGTGCCTCTCAAGGAGGGTTTCCTGGAAACACCATATATTTT
TRBJ1-6 | TRBV28 | . | CASSSPGELHSPLHF | TGTGCCAGCAGTTCACCAGGGGAACTACATTCACCCCTCCACTTT
TRBJ2-4 | TRBV6-5 | . | CASSSPLNIQYF | TGTGCCAGCAGTTCCCCCTTAAACATTCAGTACTTC
TRBJ2-3 | TRBV25-1 | TRBD2 | CASSEWSGGASDTQYF | TGTGCCAGCAGTGAATGGAGCGGGGGGGCATCAGATACGCAGTATTTT
TRBJ1-2 | TRBV9 | . | CASSDWGGDGYTF | TGTGCCAGCAGTGACTGGGGAGGCGATGGCTACACCTTC
TRBJ2-3 | TRBV7-3 | . | CASSRAPSSTDTQYF | TGTGCCAGCAGTAGAGCCCCCTCTAGCACAGATACGCAGTATTTT
TRBJ2-1 | TRBV7-9 | TRBD2 | CASSLVRLAVNNEQFF | TGTGCCAGCAGCTTAGTCCGACTAGCGGTGAACAATGAGCAGTTCTTC
TRBJ1-2 | TRBV7-9 | . | CASSLVPGFYGHTF | TGTGCCAGCAGCTTAGTCCCAGGGTTCTATGGCCACACCTTC
TRBJ1-1 | TRBV6-6 | TRBD1 | CASSTPGQIVRAFF | TGTGCCAGCAGTACCCCGGGACAGATTGTTAGAGCTTTCTTT
TRBJ1-1 | TRBV2 | TRBD1 | CASRGQPIRNTEAFF | TGTGCCAGCAGGGGACAGCCCATACGGAACACTGAAGCTTTCTTT
TRBJ2-5 | TRBV4-1 | . | CASSQDPGGPLTQYF | TGCGCCAGCAGCCAAGATCCGGGGGGCCCCCTGACCCAGTACTTC
TRBJ1-3 | TRBV18 | . | CASSPAGTGNTIYF | TGTGCCAGCTCACCAGCGGGGACTGGAAACACCATATATTTT
TRBJ2-3 | TRBV7-8 | . | CASSHRVGFSTDTQYF | TGTGCCAGCAGCCACAGGGTTGGCTTTAGCACAGATACGCAGTATTTT
TRBJ2-5 | TRBV28 | TRBD1 | CASSSGGAESETQYF | TGTGCCAGCAGCTCAGGGGGCGCGGAGTCAGAGACCCAGTACTTC
TRBJ1-2 | TRBV13 | . | CASSSTRGNYGYTF | TGTGCCAGCAGCTCAACACGGGGAAACTATGGCTACACCTTC
TRBJ1-5 | TRBV6-4 | . | CASSADGGEPQHF | TGTGCCAGCAGTGCGGACGGGGGAGAGCCCCAGCATTTT
TRBJ2-6 | TRBV7-3 | TRBD2 | CAGGGLPGANVLTF | TGTGCGGGCGGGGGGCTGCCTGGGGCCAACGTCCTGACTTTC
TRBJ1-2 | TRBV7-9 | . | CASSLGRGDYGYTF | TGTGCCAGCAGCTTAGGGCGGGGGGACTATGGCTACACCTTC
TRBJ1-1 | TRBV6-5 | TRBD1 | CASSSPGQRTEAFF | TGTGCCAGCAGTTCCCCGGGACAGAGGACTGAAGCTTTCTTT
TRBJ2-5 | TRBV27 | TRBD1 | CASSRGPSRGGTQYF | TGTGCCAGCAGTAGGGGGCCCTCCCGAGGAGGGACCCAGTACTTC
TRBJ1-2 | TRBV27 | . | CASTAVGGVFGYGYTF | TGTGCCAGCACCGCAGTCGGGGGAGTCTTTGGCTATGGCTACACCTTC
TRBJ2-5 | TRBV7-2 | . | CASSFLRGIGQTQYF | TGTGCCAGCAGCTTCTTAAGGGGTATAGGACAGACCCAGTACTTC
TRBJ1-1 | TRBV5-1 | TRBD1 | CASSLDGQGLNTEAFF | TGCGCCAGCAGCTTGGACGGACAGGGGTTGAACACTGAAGCTTTCTTT
TRBJ1-1 | TRBV4-2 | TRBD1 | CASSQDGTGNTEAFF | TGTGCCAGCAGCCAAGATGGGACAGGGAACACTGAAGCTTTCTTT
TRBJ2-5 | TRBV18 | . | CASSPSGGHETQYF | TGTGCCAGCTCACCAAGTGGAGGGCACGAGACCCAGTACTTC